The sequence of this T cell receptor (beta chain) was determined in a study of T cell responses to AZD1222 COVID-19 vaccine. Study-wide results and caveats: Clonal diversity was possibly underestimated, and the donors were mostly white British, with more females.

Clones were sequenced by immunoSEQ multiplex PCR, and TCRdb holds only the in-frame ones, with some missing. The sample holds approximately 100,000 clones; roughly nine tenths are singletons and the top ten take about 7.5%. About this clone: Its specificity is unknown.

The CDR3 is 13 residues long. Between the trimmed V and J ends, which lost 9 bases and 0 bases, there was a span of 11 bases. The germline CDR1 and CDR2 sequences are MGHDK and SYGVNS. The chain links TRBV25-1 to TRBJ1-1; a possible D gene is TRBD1 (5 bases). The TCR comes from an adult in good health. Sequenced here: peripheral blood, sampled on day 0 of AZD1222 vaccination. The CDR3 sequence is CASMEGMNTEAFF. DNA for the CDR3: TGTGCCAGTATGGAGGGGATGAACACTGAAGCTTTCTTT.